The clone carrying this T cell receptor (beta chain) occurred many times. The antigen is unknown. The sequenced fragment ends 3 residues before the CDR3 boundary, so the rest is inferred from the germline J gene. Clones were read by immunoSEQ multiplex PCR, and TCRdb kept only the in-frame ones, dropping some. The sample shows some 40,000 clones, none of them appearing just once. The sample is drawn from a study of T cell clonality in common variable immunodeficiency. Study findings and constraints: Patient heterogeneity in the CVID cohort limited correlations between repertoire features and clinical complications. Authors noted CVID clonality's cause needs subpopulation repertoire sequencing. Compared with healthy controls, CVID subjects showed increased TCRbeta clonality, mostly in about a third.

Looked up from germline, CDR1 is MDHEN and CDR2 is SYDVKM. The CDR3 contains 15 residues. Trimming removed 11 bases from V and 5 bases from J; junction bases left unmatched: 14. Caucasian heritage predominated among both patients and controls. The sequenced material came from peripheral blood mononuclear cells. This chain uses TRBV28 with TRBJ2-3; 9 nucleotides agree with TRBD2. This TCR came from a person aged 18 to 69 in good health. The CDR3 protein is CADRDERGRGDTQYF. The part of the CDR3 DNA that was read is TGTGCCGACAGGGATGAGCGCGGGAGGGGAGATACG.